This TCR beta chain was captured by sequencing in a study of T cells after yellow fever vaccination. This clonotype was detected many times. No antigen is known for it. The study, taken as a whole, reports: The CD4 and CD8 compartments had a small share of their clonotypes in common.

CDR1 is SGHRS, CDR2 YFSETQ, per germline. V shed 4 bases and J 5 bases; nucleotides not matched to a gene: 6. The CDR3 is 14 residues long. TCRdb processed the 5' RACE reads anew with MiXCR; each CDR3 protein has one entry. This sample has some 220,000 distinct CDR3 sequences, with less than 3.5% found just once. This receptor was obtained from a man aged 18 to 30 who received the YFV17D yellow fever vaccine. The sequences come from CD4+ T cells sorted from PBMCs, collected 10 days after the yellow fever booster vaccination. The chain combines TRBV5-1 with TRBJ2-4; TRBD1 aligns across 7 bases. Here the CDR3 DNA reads TGCGCCAGCAGCCTACAGGGGAGAGAAAACATTCAGTACTTC. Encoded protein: CASSLQGRENIQYF.